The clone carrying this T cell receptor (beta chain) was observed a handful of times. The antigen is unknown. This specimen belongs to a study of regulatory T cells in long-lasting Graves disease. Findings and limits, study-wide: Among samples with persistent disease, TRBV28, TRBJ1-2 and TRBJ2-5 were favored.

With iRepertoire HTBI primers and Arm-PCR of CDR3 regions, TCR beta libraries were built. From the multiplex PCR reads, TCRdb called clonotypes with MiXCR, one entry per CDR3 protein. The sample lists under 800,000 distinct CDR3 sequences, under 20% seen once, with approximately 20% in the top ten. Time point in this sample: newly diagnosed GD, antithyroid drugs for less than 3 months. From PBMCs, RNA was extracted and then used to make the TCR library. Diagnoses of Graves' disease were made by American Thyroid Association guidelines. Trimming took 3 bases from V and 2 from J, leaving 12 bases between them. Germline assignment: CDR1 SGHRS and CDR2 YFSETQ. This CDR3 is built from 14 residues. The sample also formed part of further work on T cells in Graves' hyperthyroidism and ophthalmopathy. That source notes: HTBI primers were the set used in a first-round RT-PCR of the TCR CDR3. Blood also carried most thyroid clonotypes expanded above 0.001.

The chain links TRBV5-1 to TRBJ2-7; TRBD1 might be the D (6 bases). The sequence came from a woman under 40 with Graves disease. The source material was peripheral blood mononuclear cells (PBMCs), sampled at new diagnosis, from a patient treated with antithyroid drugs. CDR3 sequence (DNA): TGCGCCAGCAGCTCCTATGGACAGACCTACGAGCAGTACTTC. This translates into CASSSYGQTYEQYF.